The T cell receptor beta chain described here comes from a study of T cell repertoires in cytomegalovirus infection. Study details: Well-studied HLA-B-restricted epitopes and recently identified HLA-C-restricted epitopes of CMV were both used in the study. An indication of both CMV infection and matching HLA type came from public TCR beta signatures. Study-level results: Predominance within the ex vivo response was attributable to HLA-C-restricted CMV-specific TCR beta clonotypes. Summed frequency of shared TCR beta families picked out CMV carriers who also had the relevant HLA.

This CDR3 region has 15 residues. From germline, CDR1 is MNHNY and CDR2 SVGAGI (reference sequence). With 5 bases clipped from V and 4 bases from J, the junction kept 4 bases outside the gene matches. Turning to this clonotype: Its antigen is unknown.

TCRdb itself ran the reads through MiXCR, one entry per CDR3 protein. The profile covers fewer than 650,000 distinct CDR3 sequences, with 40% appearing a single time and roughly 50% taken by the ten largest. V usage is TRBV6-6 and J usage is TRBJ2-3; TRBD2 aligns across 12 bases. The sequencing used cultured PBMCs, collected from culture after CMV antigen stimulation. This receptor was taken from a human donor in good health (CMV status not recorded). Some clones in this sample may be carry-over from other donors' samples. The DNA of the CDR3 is TGTGCCAGCAGTCACGGGACTAGCGGGTCAGATACGCAGTATTTT. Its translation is CASSHGTSGSDTQYF.